These T cell receptor beta chains were read from a single sample in a study of blood T cell repertoires in COVID-19. Produced via immunoSEQ multiplex PCR; TCRdb's table is partial and in-frame only. The data contain some 140,000 clones, around 78% of them seen just once; the ten biggest clones take up less than 14%. The sample consisted of peripheral blood. These receptors were taken from a human donor in a cohort sampled during active COVID-19. Each CDR3 is given with its conserved first and last residue. D genes are given only for firm matches. Expanded clones are given a class, and other clones once, few, many or no size at all.

>TRBJ2-7|TRBV19|NA|NA
CASSIVQGPSNEQYF
TGTGCCAGTAGTATAGTTCAGGGGCCCTCCAACGAGCAGTACTTC
>TRBJ2-3|TRBV19|TRBD2|NA
CASSMPSGAISDTQYF
TGTGCCAGTAGTATGCCTAGCGGGGCCATTTCAGATACGCAGTATTTT
>TRBJ2-7|TRBV2|NA|NA
CASRRSFFYEQYF
TGTGCCAGCAGACGGTCCTTCTTCTACGAGCAGTACTTC
>TRBJ2-3|TRBV7-3|NA|NA
CASSLTSRTDTQYF
TGTGCCAGCAGCTTAACTAGCCGCACAGATACGCAGTATTTT
>TRBJ1-2|TRBV6-5|TRBD1|NA
CASRGTGNGYTF
TGTGCCAGCAGAGGGACAGGCAATGGCTACACCTTC
>TRBJ2-2|TRBV18|TRBD2|NA
CASSRLAGDLTGELFF
TGTGCCAGCTCACGTCTAGCGGGGGACCTCACCGGGGAGCTGTTTTTT
>TRBJ1-2|TRBV7-2|NA|NA
CASSFENYGYTF
TGTGCCAGCAGCTTCGAGAACTATGGCTACACCTTC
>TRBJ2-2|TRBV11-3|NA|NA
CASSPHPGTLYNTGELFF
TGTGCCAGCAGCCCACACCCCGGGACACTGTATAACACCGGGGAGCTGTTTTTT
>TRBJ1-6|TRBV25-1|NA|NA
CASSPSGGSYNSPLHF
TGTGCCAGCAGCCCCTCCGGAGGTAGTTATAATTCACCCCTCCACTTT
>TRBJ2-6|TRBV4-2|TRBD2|NA
CASSSGLAGGPGANVLTF
TGTGCCAGCAGCTCGGGACTAGCGGGGGGGCCAGGGGCCAACGTCCTGACTTTC
>TRBJ1-6|TRBV9|TRBD1|NA
CASSVDGQGKSPLHF
TGTGCCAGCAGCGTAGACGGACAGGGGAAATCACCCCTCCACTTT
>TRBJ2-5|TRBV6-5|NA|NA
CASSPTRKETQYF
TGTGCCAGCAGCCCCACGAGGAAGGAGACCCAGTACTTC
>TRBJ2-3|TRBV27|NA|NA
CASRPASTDTQYF
TGTGCCAGCAGACCAGCTAGTACAGATACGCAGTATTTT
>TRBJ1-4|TRBV11-3|TRBD1|NA
CASSPGQGYNEKLFF
TGTGCCAGCAGCCCCGGACAGGGGTATAATGAAAAACTGTTTTTT
>TRBJ2-3|TRBV7-3|TRBD2|few
CASSPGGSTDTQYF
TGTGCCAGCAGCCCGGGGGGGAGCACAGATACGCAGTATTTT
>TRBJ2-7|TRBV18|NA|NA
CASSPWPGSNSYEQYF
TGTGCCAGCTCACCTTGGCCGGGGAGTAACTCCTACGAGCAGTACTTC
>TRBJ2-1|TRBV27|NA|NA
CASSFLARDEQFF
TGTGCCAGCAGTTTCCTGGCCCGGGATGAGCAGTTCTTC
>TRBJ1-1|TRBV5-6|NA|NA
CASRGGNTEAFF
TGTGCCAGCCGAGGGGGGAACACTGAAGCTTTCTTT
>TRBJ2-5|TRBV7-9|NA|NA
CASSAGAQGKETQYF
TGTGCCAGCAGCGCTGGAGCCCAAGGAAAAGAGACCCAGTACTTC
>TRBJ1-6|TRBV28|NA|NA
CASSLPRASSGRWHF
TGTGCCAGCAGTTTACCCCGGGCCTCCTCCGGGAGATGGCACTTT
>TRBJ2-2|TRBV28|NA|NA
CASSPPSTGELFF
TGTGCCAGCAGTCCCCCGAGCACCGGGGAGCTGTTTTTT
>TRBJ2-3|TRBV20-1|NA|NA
CSASRGKRYTQYF
TGCAGTGCTAGTCGAGGGAAACGATATACGCAGTATTTT
>TRBJ1-4|TRBV28|NA|NA
CASSLNGGDEKLFF
TGTGCCAGCAGTTTAAACGGAGGGGATGAAAAACTGTTTTTT
>TRBJ2-1|TRBV19|NA|once
CASSIGGGEQFF
TGTGCCAGTAGTATAGGAGGAGGTGAGCAGTTCTTC
>TRBJ2-1|TRBV19|TRBD1|few
CASRDRSSYNEQFF
TGTGCCAGCCGGGACAGGAGCTCCTACAATGAGCAGTTCTTC
>TRBJ2-1|TRBV5-6|TRBD2|NA
CASSLAPSGLGYNEQFF
TGTGCCAGCAGCTTGGCACCTTCGGGACTAGGCTACAATGAGCAGTTCTTC
>TRBJ1-1|TRBV3-1/TRBV3-2|NA|NA
CASSPRSMNTEAFF
TGTGCCAGCAGCCCACGCTCTATGAACACTGAAGCTTTCTTT
>TRBJ2-2|TRBV5-4|NA|NA
CASSTDNPNTGELFF
TGTGCCAGCAGCACGGACAATCCGAACACCGGGGAGCTGTTTTTT
>TRBJ2-1|TRBV30|TRBD1|NA
CAWSIPHFRQGAKFGEQFF
TGTGCCTGGAGTATCCCTCATTTCCGTCAGGGGGCGAAGTTTGGTGAGCAGTTCTTC
>TRBJ2-7|TRBV27|TRBD1|NA
CASSQGTGYTYEQYF
TGTGCCAGCAGTCAGGGGACAGGATATACCTACGAGCAGTACTTC
>TRBJ2-7|TRBV6-5|TRBD1|few
CASSYSTGGSSYEQYF
TGTGCCAGCAGTTACTCCACAGGGGGCAGCTCCTACGAGCAGTACTTC
>TRBJ2-1|TRBV19|TRBD2|NA
CASSIDLLAGVNEQFF
TGTGCCAGTAGTATAGATCTCCTAGCGGGGGTAAATGAGCAGTTCTTC
>TRBJ2-3|TRBV28|NA|NA
CASSFSRAPHTQYF
TGTGCCAGCAGTTTCTCCAGGGCTCCCCATACGCAGTATTTT
>TRBJ2-2|TRBV30|NA|NA
CAWSLTGITGELFF
TGTGCCTGGAGCCTTACGGGAATCACCGGGGAGCTGTTTTTT
>TRBJ2-5|TRBV10-2|TRBD1|NA
CASSESLTGSQTQYF
TGCGCCAGCAGTGAGTCTCTGACAGGGTCACAGACCCAGTACTTC
>TRBJ1-1|TRBV27|NA|few
CASSFRVREKNTEAFF
TGTGCCAGCAGTTTTAGGGTGCGGGAGAAGAACACTGAAGCTTTCTTT
>TRBJ2-6|TRBV10-1|NA|NA
CASSDGSSGANVLTF
TGCGCCAGCAGTGACGGGAGCTCTGGGGCCAACGTCCTGACTTTC
>TRBJ2-2|TRBV7-8|NA|NA
CASSPPAVLTGELFF
TGTGCCAGCAGCCCGCCCGCGGTCCTCACCGGGGAGCTGTTTTTT
>TRBJ1-6|TRBV3-1/TRBV3-2|TRBD1|NA
CASSPRGSRTYNSPLHF
TGTGCCAGCAGCCCCAGGGGGAGCCGAACTTATAATTCACCCCTCCACTTT
>TRBJ2-7|TRBV7-8|NA|NA
CASNPEGEDFPDEQYF
TGTGCCAGCAACCCGGAGGGAGAAGACTTTCCCGACGAGCAGTACTTC
>TRBJ1-5|TRBV7-9|TRBD1|NA
CASSLGQGPEHF
TGTGCCAGCAGCTTAGGACAGGGGCCTGAGCATTTT
>TRBJ2-5|TRBV6-5|NA|NA
CASSYDPSSQETQYF
TGTGCCAGCAGTTATGACCCTAGCAGCCAAGAGACCCAGTACTTC
>TRBJ2-7|TRBV3-1/TRBV3-2|NA|NA
CASSHGAAGFGYEQYF
TGTGCCAGCAGCCATGGGGCGGCAGGGTTCGGATACGAGCAGTACTTC
>TRBJ2-7|TRBV28|TRBD1|NA
CASSKGTGEKSEQYF
TGTGCCAGCAGTAAGGGGACAGGGGAAAAGTCCGAGCAGTACTTC
>TRBJ2-2|TRBV6-6|NA|NA
CASSYQRRTNTGELFF
TGTGCCAGCAGTTACCAGCGTCGGACAAACACCGGGGAGCTGTTTTTT
>TRBJ1-1|TRBV29-1|TRBD1|NA
CSVETGEVTEAFF
TGCAGCGTCGAGACAGGGGAGGTCACTGAAGCTTTCTTT
>TRBJ2-5|TRBV5-6|NA|NA
CASSLDLAQETQYF
TGTGCCAGCAGCTTGGACCTAGCCCAAGAGACCCAGTACTTC
>TRBJ2-5|TRBV6-2/TRBV6-3|TRBD1|NA
CASSGLTGDYQETQYF
TGTGCCAGCAGTGGCCTGACAGGGGATTACCAAGAGACCCAGTACTTC
>TRBJ1-4|TRBV2|TRBD1|NA
CATGTGDEKLFF
TGTGCCACCGGGACAGGGGACGAAAAACTGTTTTTT
>TRBJ1-1|TRBV6-1|NA|once
CASSEGRRLNTEAFF
TGTGCCAGCAGTGAAGGACGGAGATTGAACACTGAAGCTTTCTTT
>TRBJ1-1|TRBV2|TRBD1|NA
CASSETRQGEAFF
TGTGCCAGCAGTGAGACCAGACAGGGCGAAGCTTTCTTT
>TRBJ1-1|TRBV9|NA|NA
CASSVAVPTEAFF
TGTGCCAGCAGCGTAGCTGTCCCTACTGAAGCTTTCTTT
>TRBJ2-3|TRBV2|NA|NA
CASSEQGDTQYF
TGTGCCAGCAGTGAACAGGGTGATACGCAGTATTTT
>TRBJ2-7|TRBV2|TRBD1|once
CASSAQGDGYEQYF
TGTGCCAGCAGTGCACAGGGGGATGGATACGAGCAGTACTTC
>TRBJ2-7|TRBV10-2|TRBD2|NA
CASIGGGAAYEQYF
TGCGCCAGCATTGGGGGGGGTGCTGCCTACGAGCAGTACTTC
>TRBJ2-5|TRBV7-8|TRBD2|NA
CASSPGLAQETQYF
TGTGCCAGCAGCCCGGGACTAGCGCAGGAGACCCAGTACTTC
>TRBJ2-7|TRBV27|TRBD2|NA
CASSLYREGEQYF
TGTGCCAGCAGTTTATATAGGGAGGGCGAGCAGTACTTC